This T cell receptor beta chain appears in the sequencing data of a study of blood T cell repertoires in COVID-19. The V gene's germline CDR1 is LGHDT and CDR2 YNNKEL (reference sequence). This CDR3 comprises 12 residues. V lost 2 bases and J lost 4, with 4 bases in between. The assay was immunoSEQ multiplex PCR, and TCRdb's table has in-frame clones only and misses some. The repertoire consists of roughly 430,000 clones, with 70% to 90% occurring once and the leading ten covering around 2%. Sequencing input: PBMCs or T cells enriched from blood (not recorded which). V is TRBV3-1 (or the pseudogene TRBV3-2) and J is TRBJ2-3; D not resolved. This TCR came from a woman aged 40 to 55 with acute COVID-19. CDR3 region: CASSQSSDTQYF. The CDR3 coding sequence is TGTGCCAGCAGCCAATCTTCAGATACGCAGTATTTT.